This TCR beta chain derives from a study of blood T cell repertoires in COVID-19. About the study: COVID-19 samples from acute and convalescent phases originated in the United States, Italy and Spain.

The germline gives CDR1 SGHRS, CDR2 YFSETQ. With 3 bases removed from V and 14 bases from J, the gap between germline ends came to 15 bases. This CDR3 comprises 12 residues. The repertoire was sequenced with immunoSEQ multiplex PCR; TCRdb's copy has only in-frame clones and lacks some. The sample consists of more than 40,000 clones, 75% to 95% of them appearing once. The sequenced material came from peripheral blood. The TCR originated in a man between 65 and 80 years old with acute or convalescent COVID-19. The chain carries TRBV5-1 and TRBJ2-1, with D perhaps matching TRBD2 (6 bases). In DNA form, the CDR3 reads TGCGCCAGCAGCTCGGGGCGGGATTCGGAGTTCTTC. Protein sequence: CASSSGRDSEFF.